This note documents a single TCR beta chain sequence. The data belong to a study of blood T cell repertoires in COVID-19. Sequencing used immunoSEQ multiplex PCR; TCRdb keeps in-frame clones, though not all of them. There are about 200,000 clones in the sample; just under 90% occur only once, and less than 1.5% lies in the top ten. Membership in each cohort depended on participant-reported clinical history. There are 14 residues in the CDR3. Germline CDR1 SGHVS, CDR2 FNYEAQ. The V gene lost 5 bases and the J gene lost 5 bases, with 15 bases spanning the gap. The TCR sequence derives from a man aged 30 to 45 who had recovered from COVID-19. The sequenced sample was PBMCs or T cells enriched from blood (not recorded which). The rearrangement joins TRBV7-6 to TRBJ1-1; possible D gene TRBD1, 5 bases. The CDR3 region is CASSARREGTEAFF. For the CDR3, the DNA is TGTGCCAGCAGCGCCCGGAGGGAGGGGACTGAAGCTTTCTTT.